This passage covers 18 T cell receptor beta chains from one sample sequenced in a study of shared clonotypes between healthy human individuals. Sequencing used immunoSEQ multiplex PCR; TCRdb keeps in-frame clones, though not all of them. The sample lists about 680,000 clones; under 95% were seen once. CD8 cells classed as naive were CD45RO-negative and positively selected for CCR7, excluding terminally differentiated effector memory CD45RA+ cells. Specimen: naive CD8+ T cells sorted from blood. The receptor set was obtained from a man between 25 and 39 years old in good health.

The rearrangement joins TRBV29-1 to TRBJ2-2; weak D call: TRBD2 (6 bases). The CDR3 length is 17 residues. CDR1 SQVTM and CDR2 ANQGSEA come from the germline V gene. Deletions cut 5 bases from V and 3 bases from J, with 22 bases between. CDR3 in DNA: TGCAGCGTTCAGACAACCCTCGACGGGAGAGACACCGGGGAGCTGTTTTTT. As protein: CSVQTTLDGRDTGELFF.

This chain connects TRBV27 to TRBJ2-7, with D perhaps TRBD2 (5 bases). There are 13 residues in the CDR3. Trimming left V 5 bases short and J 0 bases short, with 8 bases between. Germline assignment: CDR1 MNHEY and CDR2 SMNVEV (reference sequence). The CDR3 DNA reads TGTGCCAGCAGTGAAACTAGCTCCTACGAGCAGTACTTC. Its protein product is CASSETSSYEQYF.

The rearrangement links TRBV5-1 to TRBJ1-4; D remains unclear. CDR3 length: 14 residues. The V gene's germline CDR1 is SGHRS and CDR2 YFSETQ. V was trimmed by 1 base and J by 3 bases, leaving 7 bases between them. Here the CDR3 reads CASSLWQPNEKLFF. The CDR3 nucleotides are TGCGCCAGCAGCTTGTGGCAGCCTAATGAAAAACTGTTTTTT.

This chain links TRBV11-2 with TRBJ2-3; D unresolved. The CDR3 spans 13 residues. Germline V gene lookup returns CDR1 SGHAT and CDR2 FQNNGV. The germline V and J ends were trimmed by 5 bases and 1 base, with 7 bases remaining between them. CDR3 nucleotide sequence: TGTGCCAGCAGCCCCCGGGGCACAGATACGCAGTATTTT. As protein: CASSPRGTDTQYF.

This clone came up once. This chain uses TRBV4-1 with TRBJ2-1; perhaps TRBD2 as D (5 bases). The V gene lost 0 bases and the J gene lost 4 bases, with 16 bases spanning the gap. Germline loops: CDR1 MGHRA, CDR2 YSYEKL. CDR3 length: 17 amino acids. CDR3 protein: CASSQEGLAVGYNEQFF. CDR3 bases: TGCGCCAGCAGCCAAGAGGGCCTAGCTGTGGGGTACAATGAGCAGTTCTTC.

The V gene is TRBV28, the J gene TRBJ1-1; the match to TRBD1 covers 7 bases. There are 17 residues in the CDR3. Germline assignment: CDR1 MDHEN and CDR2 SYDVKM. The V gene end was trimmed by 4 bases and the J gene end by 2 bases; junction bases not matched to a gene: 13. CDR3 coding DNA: TGTGCCAGCAGTTCCGGAACAGGGGCTACCCACAACACTGAAGCTTTCTTT. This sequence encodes CASSSGTGATHNTEAFF. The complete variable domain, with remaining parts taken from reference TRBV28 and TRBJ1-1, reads DVKVTQSSRYLVKRTGEKVFLECVQDMDHENMFWYRQDPGLGLRLIYFSYDVKMKEKGDIPEGYSVSREKKERFSLILESASTNQTSMYLCASSSGTGATHNTEAFFGQGTRLTVV.

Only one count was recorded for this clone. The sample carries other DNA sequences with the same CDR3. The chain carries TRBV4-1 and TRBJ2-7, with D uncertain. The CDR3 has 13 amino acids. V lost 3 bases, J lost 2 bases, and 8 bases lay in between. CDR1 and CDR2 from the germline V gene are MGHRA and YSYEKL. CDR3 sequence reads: CASSQVSAYEQYF. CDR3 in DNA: TGCGCCAGCAGCCAGGTCTCAGCCTACGAGCAGTACTTC.

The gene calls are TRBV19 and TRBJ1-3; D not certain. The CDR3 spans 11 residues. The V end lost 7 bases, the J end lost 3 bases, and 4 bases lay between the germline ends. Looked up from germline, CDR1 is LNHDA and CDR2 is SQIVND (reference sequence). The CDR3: CASIGGNTIYF. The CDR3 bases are TGTGCCAGTATCGGTGGAAACACCATATATTTT.

The DNA of the CDR3 is TGTGCCAGCAGTTACGCCCCGGGGAATGAGCAGTTCTTC. Translating gives CASSYAPGNEQFF. The V call is TRBV6-5, the J call TRBJ2-1; possibly TRBD2 for D (5 bases). The CDR3 length is 13 residues. Germline CDR1 reads MNHEY; CDR2 reads SVGAGI. Between the trimmed V and J ends, which lost 2 bases and 7 bases, there was a span of 9 bases.

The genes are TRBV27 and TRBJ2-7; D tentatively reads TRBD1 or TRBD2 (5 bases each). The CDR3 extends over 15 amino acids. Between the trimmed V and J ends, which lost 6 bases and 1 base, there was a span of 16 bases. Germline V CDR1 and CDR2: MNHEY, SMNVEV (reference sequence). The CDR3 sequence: CASSPGRTQSYEQYF. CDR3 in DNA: TGTGCCAGCAGCCCGGGACGGACCCAGTCCTACGAGCAGTACTTC.

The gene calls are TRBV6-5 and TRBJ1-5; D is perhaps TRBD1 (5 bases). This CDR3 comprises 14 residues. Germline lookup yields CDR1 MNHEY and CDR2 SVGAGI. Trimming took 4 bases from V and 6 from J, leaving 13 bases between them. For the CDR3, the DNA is TGTGCCAGCAGTTTTCAGGGATACGGTCAGCCCCAGCATTTT. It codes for CASSFQGYGQPQHF.

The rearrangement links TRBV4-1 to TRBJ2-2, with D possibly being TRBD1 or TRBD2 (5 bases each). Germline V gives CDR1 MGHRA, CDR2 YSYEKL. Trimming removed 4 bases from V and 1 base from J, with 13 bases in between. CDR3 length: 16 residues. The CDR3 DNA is TGCGCCAGCAGCCCGCTGGGGGATGGGAACACCGGGGAGCTGTTTTTT. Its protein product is CASSPLGDGNTGELFF.

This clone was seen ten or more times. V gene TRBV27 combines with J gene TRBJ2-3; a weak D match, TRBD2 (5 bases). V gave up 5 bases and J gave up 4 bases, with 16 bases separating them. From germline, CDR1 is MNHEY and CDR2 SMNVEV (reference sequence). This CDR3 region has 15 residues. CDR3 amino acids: CASSIGVLMSDTQYF. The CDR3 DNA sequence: TGTGCCAGCAGTATCGGGGTGTTAATGTCAGATACGCAGTATTTT.

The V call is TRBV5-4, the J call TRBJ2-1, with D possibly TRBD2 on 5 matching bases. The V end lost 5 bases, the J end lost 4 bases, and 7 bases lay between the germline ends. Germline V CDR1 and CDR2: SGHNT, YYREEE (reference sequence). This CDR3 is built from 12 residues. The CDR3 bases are TGTGCCAGCAGGAGCGGATACAATGAGCAGTTCTTC. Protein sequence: CASRSGYNEQFF.

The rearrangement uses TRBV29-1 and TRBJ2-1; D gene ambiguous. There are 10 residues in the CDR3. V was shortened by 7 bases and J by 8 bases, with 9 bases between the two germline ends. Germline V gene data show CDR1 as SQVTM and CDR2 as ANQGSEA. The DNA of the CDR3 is TGCAGCGCGCAACTGGATGAGCAGTTCTTC. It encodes CSAQLDEQFF.

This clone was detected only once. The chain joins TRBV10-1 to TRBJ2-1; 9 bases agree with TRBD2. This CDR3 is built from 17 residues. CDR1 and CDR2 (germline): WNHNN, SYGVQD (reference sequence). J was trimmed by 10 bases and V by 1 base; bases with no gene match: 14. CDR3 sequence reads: CASSEFPTSGPRVEQFF. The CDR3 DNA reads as TGCGCCAGCAGTGAGTTCCCGACTAGCGGTCCCAGGGTGGAGCAGTTCTTC.

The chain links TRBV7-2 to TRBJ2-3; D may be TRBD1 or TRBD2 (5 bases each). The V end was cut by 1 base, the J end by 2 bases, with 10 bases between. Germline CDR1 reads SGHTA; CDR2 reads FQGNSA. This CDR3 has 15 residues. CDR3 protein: CASSLGGVDTDTQYF. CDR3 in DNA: TGTGCCAGCAGCTTAGGAGGGGTGGACACAGATACGCAGTATTTT.

CDR3 nucleotides: TGTGCCAGTAGTATAGTGGGGGACAGGGCCTACAATGAGCAGTTCTTC. Its translation: CASSIVGDRAYNEQFF. V usage is TRBV19 and J usage is TRBJ2-1, with 9 bases aligning to TRBD1. The CDR3 spans 16 residues. V dropped 1 base and J dropped 2; count of bases not matched to a gene: 3. Per the germline V gene, CDR1 is LNHDA and CDR2 is SQIVND (reference sequence).